What follows are 6 T cell receptor beta chains derived from one specimen sequenced in a study of T cells after yellow fever vaccination. TCRdb fed the 5' RACE reads into MiXCR, producing one record per CDR3 protein. The sample includes hundreds of thousands of distinct CDR3 sequences, approximately 8% of them seen just once. This material consisted of CD4+ T cells sorted from PBMCs, taken 5 days after the yellow fever booster vaccination. Receptors were obtained from a man aged 18 to 29 who received the YFV17D yellow fever vaccine.

This clonotype was detected a few times. The chain recombines TRBV10-3 with TRBJ2-7, with unresolved D. This CDR3 has 15 residues. Trimming pared 2 bases from V and 2 bases from J, leaving 13 bases between. From germline, CDR1 is ENHRY and CDR2 SYGVKD. The CDR3 bases are TGTGCCATCAGTGAGGTAGTCATGTCCCCCTACGAGCAGTACTTC. Protein product: CAISEVVMSPYEQYF.

This clonotype turned up a few times. The V and J genes are TRBV5-1 and TRBJ2-1, with D perhaps matching TRBD1 (6 bases). The V gene's germline CDR1 is SGHRS and CDR2 YFSETQ. This CDR3 spans 15 amino acids. V lost 3 bases to trimming and J lost 6 bases, with 16 bases between them. The CDR3 DNA reads TGCGCCAGCAGCTCTTCAGGGGTTAGAGGCAATGAGCAGTTCTTC. Residues: CASSSSGVRGNEQFF.

Ten or more counts support this clonotype. The chain combines TRBV20-1 with TRBJ2-5, with D perhaps matching TRBD1 or TRBD2 (6 bases each). The germline V gene encodes CDR1 DFQATT and CDR2 SNEGSKA (reference sequence). This CDR3 is built from 14 residues. V lost 4 bases and J lost 3, with 15 bases in between. CDR3 sequence (DNA): TGCAGTGCTACACCTACGGGGGCAAAAGAGACCCAGTACTTC. Translation gives CSATPTGAKETQYF.

The chain joins TRBV7-2 to TRBJ2-5, with 7 bases identical to TRBD2. Germline V gene data show CDR1 as SGHTA and CDR2 as FQGNSA. CDR3 length: 13 residues. With V trimmed by 6 bases and J by 5 bases, 6 bases remained unmatched. The CDR3 loop is CASRTSMRETQYF. The CDR3 bases are TGTGCCAGCAGGACTAGCATGCGGGAGACCCAGTACTTC.

Here the CDR3 DNA reads TGCACCAGCAGCTTAGGAAAGGACACTGAAGCTTTCTTT. This translates into CTSSLGKDTEAFF. The rearrangement uses TRBV1 and TRBJ1-1. TRBV1 is labeled a pseudogene. CDR3 length: 13 residues.

This clonotype has only a few counts. This rearrangement joins TRBV7-2 to TRBJ2-3, with D perhaps TRBD1 (6 bases). The germline V gene encodes CDR1 SGHTA and CDR2 FQGNSA. Trimming removed 1 base from V and 6 bases from J, with 14 bases in between. This CDR3 is 15 amino acids long. CDR3 DNA sequence: TGTGCCAGCAGCTTAGGGCAGGGGATAGGGGATACGCAGTATTTT. This gives the protein CASSLGQGIGDTQYF.